Following are 6 T cell receptor beta chains from one sample sequenced in a study of cytomegalovirus exposure and HLA in healthy donors. The PCR had 60 Vbeta and 13 Jbeta primers. Profiling relied on immunoSEQ multiplex PCR, and the TCRdb table lists in-frame clones only, not all of them. The sample shows about 86,000 clones, roughly 80% of them seen only once. Sequenced material: PBMCs. These receptors were obtained from a woman aged 50 to 60 in good health and CMV-seropositive.

J is TRBJ2-1 and V is TRBV18; 9 nucleotides match TRBD2. Trimming at V came to 4 bases and at J to 5 bases, leaving 6 bases not matched to a gene. Germline lookup yields CDR1 KGHSH and CDR2 LQKENI. This CDR3 region has 15 residues. The CDR3 DNA reads TGTGCCAGCTCACTATCTAGCGGGACCAACAATGAGCAGTTCTTC. This sequence encodes CASSLSSGTNNEQFF.

The CDR3 here is CASSLGGLVVNEQFF. CDR3 coding DNA: TGCGCCAGCAGCTTGGGGGGGCTGGTGGTCAATGAGCAGTTCTTC. The chain links TRBV5-1 to TRBJ2-1; TRBD1 might be the D (6 bases). The CDR3 loop spans 15 amino acids. CDR1 and CDR2 (germline): SGHRS, YFSETQ. V dropped 0 bases and J dropped 6 bases, with 13 bases sitting between them.

CDR3 nucleotide sequence: TGTGCCAGCAGCTCAGGACTCCAATACACCTTC. Translating gives CASSSGLQYTF. The rearrangement uses TRBV5-6 and TRBJ1-2; no reliable D call. The V and J ends lost 3 bases and 11 bases respectively, with 11 bases between them. The germline CDR1 and CDR2 sequences are SGHDT and YYEEEE. CDR3 length: 11 residues.

The CDR3 DNA sequence: TGTGCCAGTATCGGAGGGTACAATGAGCAGTTCTTC. Its protein is CASIGGYNEQFF. V usage is TRBV19 and J usage is TRBJ2-1; weak D call: TRBD2 (6 bases). The V end was cut by 7 bases, the J end by 4 bases, with 8 bases between. The CDR3 totals 12 residues. Germline loops: CDR1 LNHDA, CDR2 SQIVND (reference sequence).

This chain uses TRBV5-6 with TRBJ2-1; 7 bases map to TRBD1. Per the germline V gene, CDR1 is SGHDT and CDR2 is YYEEEE. The trim removed 6 bases at V and 6 bases at J, leaving 9 bases unmatched. CDR3 length equals 14 residues. The DNA of the CDR3 is TGTGCCAGCATCCGAAGACAGGGTACCAATGAGCAGTTCTTC. Its protein product is CASIRRQGTNEQFF.

V is TRBV7-9 and J is TRBJ1-1; D remains unclear. Germline V CDR1 and CDR2: SEHNR, FQNEAQ (reference sequence). V shed 3 bases and J shed 3 bases, with 17 bases lying between them. The length of the CDR3 is 16 residues. CDR3 nucleotides: TGTGCCAGCAGCTTGAGGTTCGGGGTGGTGGACACTGAAGCTTTCTTT. Its translation: CASSLRFGVVDTEAFF.